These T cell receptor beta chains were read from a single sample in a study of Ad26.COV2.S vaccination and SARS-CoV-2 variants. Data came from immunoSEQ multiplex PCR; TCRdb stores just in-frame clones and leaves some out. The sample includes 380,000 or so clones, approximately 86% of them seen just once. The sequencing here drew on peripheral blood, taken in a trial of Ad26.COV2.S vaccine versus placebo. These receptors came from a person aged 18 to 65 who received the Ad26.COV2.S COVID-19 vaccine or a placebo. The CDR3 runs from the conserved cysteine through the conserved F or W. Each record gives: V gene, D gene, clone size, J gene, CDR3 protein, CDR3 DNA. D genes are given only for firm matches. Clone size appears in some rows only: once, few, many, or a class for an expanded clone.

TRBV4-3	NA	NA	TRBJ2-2	CASSQVAGAGTGELFF	TGCGCCAGCAGCCAAGTGGCGGGGGCGGGCACCGGGGAGCTGTTTTTT
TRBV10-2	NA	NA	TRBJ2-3	CASKDHPPVDTQYF	TGCGCCAGCAAGGACCACCCACCCGTAGATACGCAGTATTTT
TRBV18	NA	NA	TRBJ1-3	CASSPPGTISIGNTIYF	TGTGCCAGCTCACCACCGGGGACGATATCAATTGGAAACACCATATATTTT
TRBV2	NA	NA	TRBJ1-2	CASSRASRNYGYTF	TGTGCCAGCAGTAGGGCCTCGCGAAACTATGGCTACACCTTC
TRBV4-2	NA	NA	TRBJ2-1	CASSQENRANNEQFF	TGTGCCAGCAGCCAAGAGAACAGGGCGAACAATGAGCAGTTCTTC
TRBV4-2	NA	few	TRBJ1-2	CASSQETDSDYGYTF	TGTGCCAGCAGCCAAGAGACGGACAGCGACTATGGCTACACCTTC
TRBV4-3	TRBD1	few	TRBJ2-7	CASSHTPGQGVYEQYF	TGCGCCAGCAGCCATACGCCGGGACAGGGGGTTTACGAGCAGTACTTC
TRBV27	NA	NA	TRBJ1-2	CASSLGYGGFYGYTF	TGTGCCAGCAGTTTAGGGTATGGCGGATTCTATGGCTACACCTTC
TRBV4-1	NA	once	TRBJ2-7	CASSQAGGQRPGEQYF	TGCGCCAGCAGCCAAGCGGGGGGACAGAGACCGGGGGAGCAGTACTTC
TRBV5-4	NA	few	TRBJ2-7	CASSLGTLSYEQYF	TGTGCCAGCAGCTTGGGGACACTCTCCTACGAGCAGTACTTC
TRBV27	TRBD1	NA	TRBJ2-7	CASLWGRGHEQYF	TGTGCCAGCTTGTGGGGCAGGGGGCACGAGCAGTACTTC
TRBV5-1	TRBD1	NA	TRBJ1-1	CASSTAQGGRTEAFF	TGCGCCAGCAGCACCGCGCAGGGGGGTAGGACTGAAGCTTTCTTT
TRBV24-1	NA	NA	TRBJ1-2	CATSDPTGRGYTF	TGTGCCACCAGTGACCCCACAGGGCGAGGCTACACCTTC
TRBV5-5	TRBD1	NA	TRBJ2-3	CASSFLQGAPDTQYF	TGTGCCAGCAGCTTCCTACAGGGGGCCCCAGATACGCAGTATTTT
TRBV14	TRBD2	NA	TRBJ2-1	CASSRQTSLLSYNEQFF	TGTGCCAGCAGTCGTCAGACTAGCCTTCTATCCTACAATGAGCAGTTCTTC
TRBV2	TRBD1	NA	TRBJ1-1	CASSTTGDTEAFF	TGTGCCAGCAGTACGACAGGGGACACTGAAGCTTTCTTT
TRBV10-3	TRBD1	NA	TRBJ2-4	CAISESTGWENIQYF	TGTGCCATCAGTGAGTCGACAGGGTGGGAAAACATTCAGTACTTC
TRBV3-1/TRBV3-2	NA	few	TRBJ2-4	CASSQDQAGKNIQYF	TGTGCCAGCAGCCAAGATCAGGCAGGAAAAAACATTCAGTACTTC
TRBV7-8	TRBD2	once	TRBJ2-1	CASSPTLAGGGEQFF	TGTGCCAGCAGCCCCACACTAGCGGGAGGTGGTGAGCAGTTCTTC
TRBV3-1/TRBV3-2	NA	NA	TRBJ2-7	CASSQDSGYEQYF	TGTGCCAGCAGCCAAGATTCAGGTTACGAGCAGTACTTC
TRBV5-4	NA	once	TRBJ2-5	CASSLGGAMQETQYF	TGTGCCAGCAGCTTGGGGGGCGCGATGCAAGAGACCCAGTACTTC
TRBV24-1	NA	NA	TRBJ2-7	CATSDTGNTYEQYF	TGTGCCACCAGTGATACAGGGAATACCTACGAGCAGTACTTC
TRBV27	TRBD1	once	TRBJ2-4	CASGFNPGQGAKNIQYF	TGTGCCAGCGGGTTTAACCCGGGACAGGGGGCCAAAAACATTCAGTACTTC
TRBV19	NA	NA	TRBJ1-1	CASSIVQGATEAFF	TGTGCCAGTAGTATTGTTCAAGGGGCCACTGAAGCTTTCTTT
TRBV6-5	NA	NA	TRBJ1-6	CASRTGQNNSPLHF	TGTGCCAGCAGGACGGGACAAAATAATTCACCCCTCCACTTT
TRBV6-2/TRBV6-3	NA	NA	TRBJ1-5	CASSSYGNQPQHF	TGTGCCAGCAGTTCATATGGCAATCAGCCCCAGCATTTT
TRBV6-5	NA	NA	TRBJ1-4	CASSSGTLNEKLFF	TGTGCCAGCAGTTCCGGGACGCTTAATGAAAAACTGTTTTTT
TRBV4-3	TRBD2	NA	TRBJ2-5	CASSPQASGPETQYF	TGCGCCAGCAGCCCCCAAGCTAGCGGGCCAGAGACCCAGTACTTC
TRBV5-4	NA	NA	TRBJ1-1	CASSLAGSMNTEAFF	TGTGCCAGCAGCTTGGCCGGGTCCATGAACACTGAAGCTTTCTTT
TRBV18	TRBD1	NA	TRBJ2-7	CASSPPAGGRYF	TGTGCCAGCTCACCACCCGCAGGGGGAAGGTACTTC
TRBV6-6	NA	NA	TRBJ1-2	CASRLAKGSYGYTF	TGTGCCAGCAGACTCGCCAAGGGGAGCTATGGCTACACCTTC
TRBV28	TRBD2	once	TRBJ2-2	CASTRRGEGTGELFF	TGTGCCAGCACCCGGAGAGGGGAGGGGACCGGGGAGCTGTTTTTT
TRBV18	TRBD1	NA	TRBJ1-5	CASSPTGGGQPQHF	TGTGCCAGCTCACCCACAGGGGGCGGTCAGCCCCAGCATTTT
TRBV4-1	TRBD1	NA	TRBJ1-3	CASSQTGTGTIYF	TGCGCCAGCAGCCAGACAGGGACCGGCACCATATATTTT
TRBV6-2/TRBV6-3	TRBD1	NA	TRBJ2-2	CASSDRDSETGELFF	TGTGCCAGCAGTGACCGGGACAGTGAAACCGGGGAGCTGTTTTTT
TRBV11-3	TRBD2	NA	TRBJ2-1	CASSPLGGSSYNEQFF	TGTGCCAGCAGCCCCTTGGGAGGGAGCTCCTACAATGAGCAGTTCTTC